What follows are 14 T cell receptor beta chains derived from one specimen sequenced in a study of cytomegalovirus exposure and HLA in healthy donors. Only in-frame clones appear in the TCRdb table, and some are missing; sequencing was by immunoSEQ multiplex PCR. The repertoire holds 120,000 to 150,000 clones, with approximately 90% as singletons. The sequenced sample consisted of PBMCs. Receptors were obtained from a man aged 18 to 29 in good health and CMV-seropositive.

V is TRBV7-9 and J is TRBJ2-1; 12 positions agree with TRBD2. Germline lookup yields CDR1 SEHNR and CDR2 FQNEAQ (reference sequence). V gave up 5 bases and J gave up 7 bases; unmatched junction bases: 6. This CDR3 is built from 15 residues. CDR3 region: CASSTGTSGQNEQFF. As DNA, the CDR3 is TGTGCCAGCAGCACCGGGACTAGCGGGCAGAATGAGCAGTTCTTC.

V usage is TRBV7-9 and J usage is TRBJ1-2, with 8 bases that match TRBD1. This CDR3 region has 13 residues. The trim removed 5 bases at V and 4 bases at J, leaving 3 bases unmatched. Germline loops: CDR1 SEHNR, CDR2 FQNEAQ (reference sequence). CDR3 bases: TGTGCCAGCAGCGTTGACAGGGGCTATGGCTACACCTTC. Residues: CASSVDRGYGYTF.

The V call is TRBV18, the J call TRBJ1-1; no firm D call. Trimming took 6 bases from V and 5 from J, leaving 13 bases between them. CDR3 length: 13 amino acids. Germline V gives CDR1 KGHSH, CDR2 LQKENI. CDR3 region: CASSSGEVTEAFF. The CDR3 DNA reads TGTGCCAGCTCTTCCGGCGAGGTAACTGAAGCTTTCTTT.

The V gene is TRBV5-1, the J gene TRBJ1-1, with 10 bases fitting TRBD1. Germline V gene sequence: CDR1 SGHRS, CDR2 YFSETQ. This CDR3 region has 15 residues. The trim removed 2 bases at V and 4 bases at J, leaving 5 bases unmatched. This chain's CDR3 is CASSFGQGESTEAFF. In DNA form, the CDR3 reads TGCGCCAGCAGCTTCGGACAGGGGGAATCCACTGAAGCTTTCTTT.

V is TRBV30 and J is TRBJ1-1, with 8 nucleotides matching TRBD1. The CDR3 spans 15 residues. J gave up 0 bases and V 7 bases, and 10 bases lay outside the gene matches. The germline V gene has CDR1 GTSNPN and CDR2 SVGIG (reference sequence). Written as DNA, the CDR3 is TGTGCCTCAACCGGGACAGGAGATTTGAACACTGAAGCTTTCTTT. Translating gives CASTGTGDLNTEAFF.

This chain links TRBV4-1 with TRBJ1-1; D gene ambiguous. Germline CDR1 MGHRA, CDR2 YSYEKL. The CDR3 covers 17 residues. The V gene lost 2 bases and the J gene lost 3 bases, with 19 bases spanning the gap. The CDR3 nucleotides read TGCGCCAGCAGCCAATACCCGAGGGCCACCGGGGACACTGAAGCTTTCTTT. Its translation: CASSQYPRATGDTEAFF.

In DNA form, the CDR3 reads TGCGCCAGCAGCTCGGGGACAGGGGAAAGGAGCTACACCTTC. It is translated as CASSSGTGERSYTF. The V and J genes are TRBV5-1 and TRBJ1-2; 10 nucleotides align to TRBD1. Trimming cost V 3 bases and J 9 bases; bases outside gene matches: 8. The CDR3 runs 14 residues. The germline V gene has CDR1 SGHRS and CDR2 YFSETQ.

The chain uses TRBV23-1 and TRBJ1-3; tentative D call: TRBD1 (5 bases). TRBV23-1 is an ORF; its function is uncertain. V was clipped by 0 bases and J by 8 bases, with 14 bases between them. The CDR3 consists of 15 residues. The CDR3 DNA sequence: TGCGCCAGCAGTCAATCCGGCAGGGTAACGGACACCATATATTTT. It translates to CASSQSGRVTDTIYF.

V usage is TRBV7-2 and J usage is TRBJ2-5; 8 bases fit TRBD2. V lost 5 bases, J lost 2 bases, and 4 bases stayed unmatched. CDR3 size: 14 residues. Germline assignment: CDR1 SGHTA and CDR2 FQGNSA. CDR3 amino acids: CASSLSGIQETQYF. CDR3 sequence (DNA): TGTGCCAGCAGCCTTAGCGGGATTCAAGAGACCCAGTACTTC.

This chain joins TRBV2 and TRBJ1-2, with D unresolved. V was pared by 3 bases and J by 4 bases, with 15 bases between. CDR1 is SNHLY, CDR2 FYNNEI, per germline. The CDR3 runs to 15 residues. The CDR3: CASSETYPRVYGYTF. CDR3 coding DNA: TGTGCCAGCAGTGAGACATACCCACGAGTCTATGGCTACACCTTC.

The CDR3, as DNA: TGTGCCAGCAGCCAAGACGGAGGACTAGCGTTCACAGATACGCAGTATTTT. Translation: CASSQDGGLAFTDTQYF. The rearrangement uses TRBV4-2 and TRBJ2-3, with TRBD2 identical over 9 bases. CDR3 length: 17 residues. The germline gives CDR1 LGHNA, CDR2 YNFKEQ. J lost 2 bases, V lost 0 bases, and 6 bases had no gene match.

V is TRBV18 and J is TRBJ1-1; 7 positions match TRBD1. In germline, CDR1 is KGHSH, CDR2 LQKENI. Unmatched junction bases numbered 13, after V lost 6 bases and J lost 0 bases. CDR3 length: 17 amino acids. DNA for the CDR3: TGTGCCAGCTCTCCGCGGGCCAGGGGGTCGGTGAACACTGAAGCTTTCTTT. As protein: CASSPRARGSVNTEAFF.

V and J are TRBV28 and TRBJ2-5; TRBD2 aligns across 7 bases. CDR1 and CDR2 (germline): MDHEN, SYDVKM. V was pared by 4 bases and J by 5 bases, with 13 bases of the junction left unmatched. This CDR3 has 16 amino acids. CDR3 protein: CASSSDRDYISETQYF. The CDR3 nucleotides read TGTGCCAGCAGTTCGGACCGGGACTATATTTCGGAGACCCAGTACTTC. Combining the CDR3 with reference TRBV28 and TRBJ2-5 gives the whole variable domain DVKVTQSSRYLVKRTGEKVFLECVQDMDHENMFWYRQDPGLGLRLIYFSYDVKMKEKGDIPEGYSVSREKKERFSLILESASTNQTSMYLCASSSDRDYISETQYFGPGTRLLVL.

The rearrangement links TRBV6-1 to TRBJ2-7; weak D call: TRBD2 (5 bases). The germline V and J ends were trimmed by 1 base and 0 bases, with 7 bases remaining between them. CDR1 MNHNS and CDR2 SASEGT come from the germline V gene. This CDR3 has 14 amino acids. CDR3 nucleotides: TGTGCCAGCAGTGAAGGCGGGTACTCCTACGAGCAGTACTTC. Protein product: CASSEGGYSYEQYF.